These 10 T cell receptor beta chains came from one sample sequenced in a study of beta chain features in type 1 diabetes. The study reverse transcribed the entire isolated RNA, so it sequenced expressed TCRB transcripts. Only in-frame clones appear in the TCRdb table, and some are missing; sequencing was by immunoSEQ multiplex PCR. The sample carries about 900,000 clones, 15% to 20% recorded once. Sequences were obtained from naive CD4+ T cells from blood. The source of these receptors is a woman under 30 in good health.

The rearrangement uses TRBV19 and TRBJ2-3; 7 bases are shared with TRBD1. This CDR3 has 12 residues. The germline CDR1 and CDR2 sequences are LNHDA and SQIVND (reference sequence). Trimming took 6 bases from V and 6 from J; bases not matched to a gene: 3. Here the CDR3 reads CASSQDRDTQYF. Written as DNA, the CDR3 is TGTGCCAGTAGCCAGGACAGGGATACGCAGTATTTT.

The chain employs TRBV7-2 and TRBJ2-7; 8 bases match TRBD2. The CDR3 contains 16 residues. Trimming removed 5 bases from V and 5 bases from J; junction bases left unmatched: 14. Per germline, CDR1 SGHTA and CDR2 FQGNSA. The CDR3 protein is CASSPHFWTSNHEQYF. CDR3 nucleotides: TGTGCCAGCAGCCCTCACTTTTGGACTAGCAACCACGAGCAGTACTTC.

There are a few counts of this clone. The chain recombines TRBV29-1 with TRBJ2-1; no reliable D call. V was clipped by 4 bases and J by 3 bases, with 13 bases between them. CDR1 and CDR2 (germline): SQVTM, ANQGSEA. This CDR3 has 14 amino acids. The CDR3: CSVVGSEFYNEQFF. The CDR3 nucleotides read TGCAGCGTTGTAGGTTCGGAGTTCTACAATGAGCAGTTCTTC.

This chain uses TRBV19 with TRBJ2-7; D ambiguous. V was clipped by 4 bases and J by 3 bases, with 10 bases between them. Germline loops: CDR1 LNHDA, CDR2 SQIVND (reference sequence). This CDR3 is 13 amino acids long. In nucleotides, the CDR3 is TGTGCCAGTAGTACCCGAGTAGACTACGAGCAGTACTTC. This codes for CASSTRVDYEQYF. The whole variable domain, filled in from reference TRBV19 and TRBJ2-7, reads DGGITQSPKYLFRKEGQNVTLSCEQNLNHDAMYWYRQDPGQGLRLIYYSQIVNDFQKGDIAEGYSVSREKKESFPLTVTSAQKNPTAFYLCASSTRVDYEQYFGPGTRLTVT.

The chain has TRBV5-1 and TRBJ1-1; D remains unclear. Trimming cost V 5 bases and J 0 bases, with 11 bases left between them. Germline loops: CDR1 SGHRS, CDR2 YFSETQ. The CDR3 is made up of 14 amino acids. The CDR3 loop reads CASRRGSLNTEAFF. Here the CDR3 DNA reads TGCGCCAGCAGGCGCGGCAGTTTGAACACTGAAGCTTTCTTT.

This clone was detected only a few times. J is TRBJ1-5 and V is TRBV19, with D perhaps matching TRBD1 (5 bases). Germline-derived CDR1 and CDR2 are LNHDA and SQIVND (reference sequence). There are 16 residues in the CDR3. V dropped 5 bases and J dropped 8 bases, with 22 bases sitting between them. CDR3 bases: TGTGCCAGTAGTGTCGGCCTGGTGGGGGTTCCCAAGCCCCAGCATTTT. This sequence encodes CASSVGLVGVPKPQHF.

V and J are TRBV10-3 and TRBJ2-3; TRBD1 aligns across 8 bases. Germline values: CDR1 ENHRY, CDR2 SYGVKD. The length of the CDR3 is 17 residues. Trimming removed 6 bases from V and 0 bases from J; junction bases left unmatched: 11. The chain's CDR3 is CAISARGRGASTDTQYF. The CDR3, as DNA: TGTGCCATCAGCGCCAGGGGGCGAGGTGCTAGCACAGATACGCAGTATTTT.

The chain recombines TRBV28 with TRBJ1-1; D is unresolved. The CDR3 loop spans 14 amino acids. With 5 bases removed from V and 6 bases from J, the gap between germline ends came to 16 bases. The V gene's germline CDR1 is MDHEN and CDR2 SYDVKM. The CDR3 region has the DNA TGTGCCAGCAGTCCTACACCGAGGGTGGCTGAAGCTTTCTTT. Protein product: CASSPTPRVAEAFF.

The genes are TRBV5-4 and TRBJ2-7; D gene unclear. This CDR3 is 12 amino acids long. The germline V gene encodes CDR1 SGHNT and CDR2 YYREEE (reference sequence). Trimming took off 4 bases at V and 0 bases at J, with 5 bases between the two ends. The DNA of the CDR3 is TGTGCCAGCAGCCAGGACTCCTACGAGCAGTACTTC. Encoded protein: CASSQDSYEQYF.

This clone has a handful of counts. The rearrangement joins TRBV29-1 to TRBJ2-1, with a weak D call TRBD1 (6 bases). Germline V CDR1 and CDR2: SQVTM, ANQGSEA. V was pared by 3 bases and J by 2 bases, with 8 bases between. CDR3 length: 13 amino acids. CDR3 nucleotides: TGCAGCGTTGACCGGGACACCTACAATGAGCAGTTCTTC. The encoded protein is CSVDRDTYNEQFF.